This T cell receptor beta chain originates from a study of beta chain features in type 1 diabetes. General study results and limits: In comparison with healthy donors, patients had naive, central memory and Treg TCRB repertoires that appeared more similar. Shorter TCRB CDR3s, moderately but significantly so, were found in Type 1 diabetes patients in all four CD4+ subsets.

Expressed TCRB transcripts were sequenced after all isolated RNA was converted to cDNA. The protocol was immunoSEQ multiplex PCR, while the TCRdb copy is restricted to in-frame clones and leaves out a portion. This table has 300,000 to 350,000 clones, about 13% appearing once. Every single donor gave one heparinised blood draw, and these averaged roughly 100 mL. Sorting with CD45RO/CCR7/CD25/CD127/CD95/CD27 yielded naive, central memory, regulatory and stem-like memory CD4+ cells. Germline assignment: CDR1 SGHNT and CDR2 YYREEE (reference sequence). The CDR3 contains 15 residues. Between the trimmed V and J ends, which lost 0 bases and 4 bases, there was a span of 10 bases. About this clone: Its antigen is still unknown.

This chain uses TRBV5-4 with TRBJ2-2; TRBD1 is a possible D gene (6 bases). The sequence came from a woman between 18 and 29 years old with type 1 diabetes. Sequencing was carried out using naive CD4+ T cells from blood. In nucleotides, the CDR3 is TGTGCCAGCAGCTTGGCCGGGACAACCACCGGGGAGCTGTTTTTT. This gives the protein CASSLAGTTTGELFF.